The clone carrying this T cell receptor (beta chain) was recorded at least ten times. This CDR3 contains 14 residues. Per the germline V gene, CDR1 is SNHLY and CDR2 is FYNNEI. The ends lost 4 bases at V and 3 bases at J; junction bases unmatched: 6. This specimen comes from a study of T cells after yellow fever vaccination. TCRdb independently ran MiXCR on the 5' RACE reads; one entry per CDR3 protein. The sample holds about 45,000 distinct CDR3 sequences, roughly 7.1% seen once. The starting material was CD8+ T cells not binding an NS4B(214-222) dextramer, sorted from PBMCs, obtained 45 days after the yellow fever booster vaccination. The TCR comes from a man aged 25-45 years who received the YFV17D yellow fever vaccine. This chain connects TRBV2 to TRBJ2-7; 7 positions match TRBD2. The CDR3 protein is CASSGAGNLYEQYF. CDR3 sequence (DNA): TGTGCCAGCAGTGGAGCGGGGAACCTCTACGAGCAGTACTTC.